The rows below give T cell receptor beta chains drawn from one sample of a study of Tregs in tolerant kidney transplant recipients. TCRdb keeps only in-frame clones here, not all; method: immunoSEQ multiplex PCR. The sample has nearly 95,000 clones; over 85% are singletons. The sequenced sample was CD4+ T cells from blood, obtained before the transplant. Receptors were obtained from a human donor who received a combined kidney and bone marrow transplant. The CDR3 runs from the conserved cysteine through the conserved F or W. A D gene is named only where the DNA matches it firmly. Clone size is not always given. Where it is, it says once, few, many or a class for expanded clones.

d_call: TRBD1; j_call: TRBJ2-1; clone_size: -; v_call: TRBV10-3; cdr3_nt: TGTGCCAACGCCCCGGGACAGGGTAATGAGCAGTTCTTC; cdr3_aa: CANAPGQGNEQFF
d_call: TRBD1; j_call: TRBJ2-1; clone_size: -; v_call: TRBV5-6; cdr3_nt: TGTGCCAGCAGCGCCCCGGGACAGACCTACAATGAGCAGTTCTTC; cdr3_aa: CASSAPGQTYNEQFF
d_call: -; j_call: TRBJ1-5; clone_size: once; v_call: TRBV10-3; cdr3_nt: TGTGCCACCCGACAGAACAATCAGCCCCAGCATTTT; cdr3_aa: CATRQNNQPQHF
d_call: TRBD1; j_call: TRBJ2-3; clone_size: -; v_call: TRBV7-9; cdr3_nt: TGTGCCAGCAGCTTAGTGGGACAGGGAACAGATACGCAGTATTTT; cdr3_aa: CASSLVGQGTDTQYF
d_call: -; j_call: TRBJ2-5; clone_size: -; v_call: TRBV19; cdr3_nt: TGTGCCAGTAGTATAGGGCTCCAAGAGACCCAGTACTTC; cdr3_aa: CASSIGLQETQYF
d_call: TRBD2; j_call: TRBJ2-7; clone_size: -; v_call: TRBV25-1; cdr3_nt: TGTGCCAGCAGTAATAGCGGGAGTCACTACGAGCAGTACTTC; cdr3_aa: CASSNSGSHYEQYF
d_call: -; j_call: TRBJ2-7; clone_size: -; v_call: TRBV29-1; cdr3_nt: TGCAGCGTTGGAAGGAATTGGACAGCCAGCTCCTACGAGCAGTACTTC; cdr3_aa: CSVGRNWTASSYEQYF
d_call: -; j_call: TRBJ2-5; clone_size: -; v_call: TRBV6-1; cdr3_nt: TGTGCCAGCAGTTGGGGGGTTCAAGAGACCCAGTACTTC; cdr3_aa: CASSWGVQETQYF
d_call: -; j_call: TRBJ2-5; clone_size: once; v_call: TRBV5-1; cdr3_nt: TGCGCCAGCAGCCGACTTGCCGTAGGGAGGCAGGAGACCCAGTACTTC; cdr3_aa: CASSRLAVGRQETQYF
d_call: -; j_call: TRBJ2-7; clone_size: -; v_call: TRBV5-4; cdr3_nt: TGTGCCAGCAGCTTGGTTTCGGCTAGCCCCTACGAGCAGTACTTC; cdr3_aa: CASSLVSASPYEQYF
d_call: TRBD2; j_call: TRBJ2-1; clone_size: -; v_call: TRBV6-6; cdr3_nt: TGTGCCACCAGGGGGGGGCTAGCGGGAGTAAATGAGCAGTTCTTC; cdr3_aa: CATRGGLAGVNEQFF
d_call: -; j_call: TRBJ2-7; clone_size: -; v_call: TRBV10-3; cdr3_nt: TGTGCCATCAGCTCAGAGCGGGTTTCCTACGAGCAGTACTTC; cdr3_aa: CAISSERVSYEQYF
d_call: TRBD2; j_call: TRBJ2-3; clone_size: -; v_call: TRBV14; cdr3_nt: TGTGCCAGCGCCTCCCAGCGGGGGGGCTCCGGAGATACGCAGTATTTT; cdr3_aa: CASASQRGGSGDTQYF
d_call: TRBD2; j_call: TRBJ2-2; clone_size: -; v_call: TRBV19; cdr3_nt: TGTGCCAGCCGGGAGGGCCTCTGGACCGGGGAGCTGTTTTTT; cdr3_aa: CASREGLWTGELFF
d_call: -; j_call: TRBJ2-2; clone_size: once; v_call: TRBV7-9; cdr3_nt: TGTGCCAGCAGCTTAGATCGTCTAGCTGTCGGGGAGCTGTTTTTT; cdr3_aa: CASSLDRLAVGELFF
d_call: TRBD1; j_call: TRBJ1-2; clone_size: -; v_call: TRBV7-9; cdr3_nt: TGTGCCAGCAGCTTGGGACAGTTATTCTATGGCTACACCTTC; cdr3_aa: CASSLGQLFYGYTF
d_call: -; j_call: TRBJ1-2; clone_size: -; v_call: TRBV30; cdr3_nt: TGTGCCTGGAGTGTACTAGGCGGGGGAACCTATGGCTACACCTTC; cdr3_aa: CAWSVLGGGTYGYTF
d_call: -; j_call: TRBJ2-5; clone_size: -; v_call: TRBV7-2; cdr3_nt: TGTGCCAGCAGCCCAAGGGGGGGCGGGGAGACCCAGTACTTC; cdr3_aa: CASSPRGGGETQYF
d_call: TRBD2; j_call: TRBJ2-3; clone_size: -; v_call: TRBV14; cdr3_nt: TGTGCCAGCAGCCAGGCCCTAGCGGGGTCCCGCGATACGCAGTATTTT; cdr3_aa: CASSQALAGSRDTQYF
d_call: TRBD1; j_call: TRBJ2-5; clone_size: -; v_call: TRBV27; cdr3_nt: TGTGCCAGCACTCGGACAGGGGCAGAGACCCAGTACTTC; cdr3_aa: CASTRTGAETQYF
d_call: TRBD1; j_call: TRBJ2-1; clone_size: -; v_call: TRBV6-1; cdr3_nt: TGTGCCAGCTGCCGGGACAGGGTGCCTGATGAGCAGTTCTTC; cdr3_aa: CASCRDRVPDEQFF
d_call: TRBD2; j_call: TRBJ2-5; clone_size: -; v_call: TRBV2; cdr3_nt: TGTGCCAGCACCAAAAGGCTAGCGGGAGAGACCCAGTACTTC; cdr3_aa: CASTKRLAGETQYF
d_call: -; j_call: TRBJ2-5; clone_size: -; v_call: TRBV30; cdr3_nt: TGTGCCTGGAGTGGAGACAGAGCCCAGTACTTC; cdr3_aa: CAWSGDRAQYF
d_call: -; j_call: TRBJ2-2; clone_size: -; v_call: TRBV4-3; cdr3_nt: TGCGCCAGCAGCCAAGTACCAGGGGTGGGCACCGGGGAGCTGTTTTTT; cdr3_aa: CASSQVPGVGTGELFF
d_call: -; j_call: TRBJ2-4; clone_size: -; v_call: TRBV15; cdr3_nt: TGTGCCACCAGCAACGGACTCCGACGGGGCAAAAACATTCAGTACTTC; cdr3_aa: CATSNGLRRGKNIQYF
d_call: -; j_call: TRBJ2-2; clone_size: few; v_call: TRBV19; cdr3_nt: TGTGCCAGTAGTCACCCCGCAGGCACCGGGGAGCTGTTTTTT; cdr3_aa: CASSHPAGTGELFF
d_call: TRBD1; j_call: TRBJ2-2; clone_size: -; v_call: TRBV28; cdr3_nt: TGTGCCAGCAGTTTCCCTAGGGCAGGGGGCACCGGGGAGCTGTTTTTT; cdr3_aa: CASSFPRAGGTGELFF
d_call: -; j_call: TRBJ2-7; clone_size: -; v_call: TRBV11-2; cdr3_nt: TGTGCCAGCAGTCCTAGGGGCCCCTACGAGCAGTACTTC; cdr3_aa: CASSPRGPYEQYF
d_call: -; j_call: TRBJ2-7; clone_size: -; v_call: TRBV28; cdr3_nt: TGTGCCAGCAAGCCCCCGTCCTTACTCTCCTACGAGCAGTACTTC; cdr3_aa: CASKPPSLLSYEQYF